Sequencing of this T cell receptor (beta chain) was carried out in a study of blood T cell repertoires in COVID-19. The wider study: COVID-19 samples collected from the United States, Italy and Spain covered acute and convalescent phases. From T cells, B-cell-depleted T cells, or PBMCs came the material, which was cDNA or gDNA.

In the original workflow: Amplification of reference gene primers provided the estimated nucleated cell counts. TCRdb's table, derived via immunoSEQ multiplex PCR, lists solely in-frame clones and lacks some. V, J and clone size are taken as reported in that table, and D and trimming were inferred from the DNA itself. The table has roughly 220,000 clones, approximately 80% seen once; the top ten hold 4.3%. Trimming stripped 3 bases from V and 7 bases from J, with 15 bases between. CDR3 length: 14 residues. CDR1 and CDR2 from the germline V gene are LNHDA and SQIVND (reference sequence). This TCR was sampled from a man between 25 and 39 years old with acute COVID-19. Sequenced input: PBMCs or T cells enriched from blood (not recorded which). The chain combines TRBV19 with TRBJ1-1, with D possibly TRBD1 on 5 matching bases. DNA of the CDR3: TGTGCCAGTAGTATGGGGCAGTTTAATTATGAAGCTTTCTTT. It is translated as CASSMGQFNYEAFF.